The 27 T cell receptor beta chains reported below all come from one sample, sequenced in a study of shared clonotypes between healthy human individuals. Here immunoSEQ multiplex PCR was the method, and the copy in TCRdb shows in-frame clones only, minus some. The sample lists some 1.5 million clones, 95% to 99% occurring once. The specimen was naive CD4+ T cells sorted from blood. Described subset: CD45RA+ positively selected. The receptors here all came from a man between 25 and 39 years old in good health.

The chain links TRBV18 to TRBJ2-2; TRBD2 matches 7 bases. V shed 0 bases, J shed 4 bases, and the junction held 8 bases outside the gene matches. CDR3 length: 17 residues. Germline V gene data show CDR1 as KGHSH and CDR2 as LQKENI. CDR3 loop: CASSPPARGGFTGELFF. The CDR3 nucleotides are TGTGCCAGCTCACCACCGGCTCGCGGGGGATTCACCGGGGAGCTGTTTTTT.

This sequence joins TRBV6-6 and TRBJ1-5, with 10 positions matching TRBD1. Trimming at V came to 5 bases and at J to 9 bases, leaving 10 bases not matched to a gene. The germline gives CDR1 MNHNY, CDR2 SVGAGI (reference sequence). This CDR3 is built from 15 residues. Here the CDR3 DNA reads TGTGCCAGCAGTCCCGACAGGGGGCGGGTAGGGCCCCAGCATTTT. Protein sequence: CASSPDRGRVGPQHF.

The rearrangement uses TRBV18 and TRBJ2-3; D unclear. V was clipped by 3 bases and J by 9 bases, with 13 bases between them. The length of the CDR3 is 13 residues. The V gene's germline CDR1 is KGHSH and CDR2 LQKENI. Here the CDR3 DNA reads TGTGCCAGCTCACCGCAAGGGCTTGGCACGCAGTATTTT. Translation gives CASSPQGLGTQYF.

The rearrangement joins TRBV18 to TRBJ2-1; TRBD1 might be the D (5 bases). CDR3 length: 17 residues. V was shortened by 3 bases and J by 0 bases, with 15 bases between the two germline ends. In germline, CDR1 is KGHSH, CDR2 LQKENI. The CDR3 region is CASSPLTGVTSYNEQFF. The DNA of the CDR3 is TGTGCCAGCTCACCGCTTACAGGAGTAACCTCCTACAATGAGCAGTTCTTC.

This clone was seen a single time. At the DNA level, this CDR3 is encoded by other sequences in the same sample as well. The chain employs TRBV5-1 and TRBJ2-5; D call uncertain. V was clipped by 0 bases and J by 4 bases, with 4 bases between them. The CDR3 contains 12 residues. Germline V gives CDR1 SGHRS, CDR2 YFSETQ. CDR3 protein: CASSLDTETQYF. DNA of the CDR3: TGCGCCAGCAGCTTGGATACAGAGACCCAGTACTTC.

The chain recombines TRBV6-1 with TRBJ1-5; D possibly corresponds to TRBD1 (6 bases). Trimming shortened V by 6 bases and J by 6 bases, and 15 bases separated the two germline ends. The CDR3 totals 14 residues. Germline V gene sequence: CDR1 MNHNS, CDR2 SASEGT. The CDR3 sequence: CASSVDRSGQPQHF. CDR3 in DNA: TGTGCCAGCAGCGTCGACAGGTCCGGTCAGCCCCAGCATTTT.

The rearrangement uses TRBV14 and TRBJ2-7, with 9 bases aligning to TRBD1. Trimming removed 1 base from V and 3 bases from J; junction bases left unmatched: 13. The germline V gene encodes CDR1 SGHDN and CDR2 FVKESK. The CDR3 totals 18 residues. This CDR3 reads CASSQGVWGRDRDYEQYF. The CDR3 DNA reads TGTGCCAGCAGCCAAGGGGTTTGGGGCCGGGACAGGGACTACGAGCAGTACTTC.

This clone was picked up one time. The sample holds other DNA sequences that translate to the same CDR3. The chain combines TRBV5-1 with TRBJ2-1; D not resolved. Trimming left V 2 bases short and J 5 bases short, with 5 bases between. This CDR3 contains 12 residues. Germline CDR1 is SGHRS and CDR2 is YFSETQ. For the CDR3, the DNA is TGCGCCAGCAGCTTACAGCACAATGAGCAGTTCTTC. This codes for CASSLQHNEQFF. Complete variable domain (other parts from reference TRBV5-1 and TRBJ2-1): KAGVTQTPRYLIKTRGQQVTLSCSPISGHRSVSWYQQTPGQGLQFLFEYFSETQRNKGNFPGRFSGRQFSNSRSEMNVSTLELGDSALYLCASSLQHNEQFFGPGTRLTVL.

The gene calls are TRBV7-9 and TRBJ2-1; D is uncertain. Germline lookup yields CDR1 SEHNR and CDR2 FQNEAQ (reference sequence). The CDR3 is 14 amino acids. V was shortened by 1 base and J by 9 bases, with 13 bases between the two germline ends. The CDR3 sequence is CASSLEVLFGEQFF. The CDR3 nucleotides read TGTGCCAGCAGCTTAGAGGTATTGTTTGGTGAGCAGTTCTTC.

In its sample, this clone was seen once. The V and J genes are TRBV5-1 and TRBJ1-4; D unclear. V lost 2 bases, J lost 6 bases, and 8 bases lay in between. Germline V gene lookup returns CDR1 SGHRS and CDR2 YFSETQ. This CDR3 spans 13 amino acids. Here the CDR3 DNA reads TGCGCCAGCAGCTTCACCGCGGATGAAAAACTGTTTTTT. Translating it yields CASSFTADEKLFF.

This clone occurred once. The chain links TRBV18 to TRBJ2-3, with no clear D. Germline V gene data show CDR1 as KGHSH and CDR2 as LQKENI. Trimming stripped 0 bases from V and 1 base from J, with 8 bases between. This CDR3 contains 15 residues. As DNA, the CDR3 is TGTGCCAGCTCACCACCGTTTCAGGGCACAGATACGCAGTATTTT. Protein sequence: CASSPPFQGTDTQYF.

This chain connects TRBV28 to TRBJ2-3, with D possibly matching TRBD2 (6 bases). The CDR3 length is 13 residues. Germline loops: CDR1 MDHEN, CDR2 SYDVKM. V shed 9 bases and J shed 2 bases, with 12 bases lying between them. This CDR3 is CASPGEDTDTQYF. The CDR3 nucleotides are TGTGCCAGTCCCGGGGAGGACACAGATACGCAGTATTTT.

In DNA form, the CDR3 reads TGCGCCAGCAGCCAAGAGAGGGCAGGTTTGAACACTGAAGCTTTCTTT. Translation gives CASSQERAGLNTEAFF. The V call is TRBV4-3, the J call TRBJ1-1, with no clear D. V shed 0 bases and J shed 0 bases, with 11 bases lying between them. Germline V gives CDR1 LGHNA, CDR2 YSLEER. The CDR3 loop spans 16 amino acids.

In regard to this clone: The sample contains more than one DNA sequence encoding this CDR3. V usage is TRBV6-6 and J usage is TRBJ1-5; no clear D gene. This CDR3 region has 12 residues. In germline, CDR1 is MNHNY, CDR2 SVGAGI (reference sequence). Between the trimmed V and J ends, which lost 2 bases and 5 bases, there was a span of 4 bases. The CDR3 protein is CASSYLDQPQHF. The CDR3 bases are TGTGCCAGCAGTTACCTGGATCAGCCCCAGCATTTT.

The rearrangement uses TRBV28 and TRBJ1-2; D is unresolved. The germline V and J ends were trimmed by 6 bases and 2 bases, with 13 bases remaining between them. The length of the CDR3 is 14 residues. Germline V gene lookup returns CDR1 MDHEN and CDR2 SYDVKM. CDR3 region: CASRVATTNYGYTF. CDR3 DNA sequence: TGTGCCAGCAGAGTCGCGACTACCAACTATGGCTACACCTTC.

The chain links TRBV29-1 to TRBJ2-7, with D hard to call. This CDR3 has 13 amino acids. V was shortened by 7 bases and J by 4 bases, with 17 bases between the two germline ends. Germline CDR1 and CDR2: SQVTM and ANQGSEA. In nucleotides, the CDR3 is TGCAGCGCCTGGTTTGTAGCAGAATACGAGCAGTACTTC. It yields the protein CSAWFVAEYEQYF.

The gene calls are TRBV5-1 and TRBJ1-1, with TRBD1 matching over 9 bases. The CDR3 loop spans 16 amino acids. V lost 0 bases and J lost 3; bases outside the gene matches: 6. The V gene's germline CDR1 is SGHRS and CDR2 YFSETQ. The CDR3 here is CASSLEGQGLDTEAFF. The CDR3 DNA follows: TGCGCCAGCAGCTTGGAGGGACAGGGCTTAGACACTGAAGCTTTCTTT.

The chain couples TRBV14 to TRBJ1-2, with 8 positions matching TRBD1. The CDR3 totals 15 residues. Germline CDR1 and CDR2: SGHDN and FVKESK. The trim removed 6 bases at V and 6 bases at J, leaving 12 bases unmatched. Here the CDR3 DNA reads TGTGCCAGCAGACGCGGGACAGGTGGAGTAGATGGCTACACCTTC. It codes for CASRRGTGGVDGYTF.

The chain joins TRBV6-5 to TRBJ2-7, with 7 bases that match TRBD1. This CDR3 region has 14 residues. V lost 6 bases to trimming and J lost 1 base; unmatched junction nucleotides: 6. Germline V gene sequence: CDR1 MNHEY, CDR2 SVGAGI. In DNA form, the CDR3 reads TGTGCCAGCAGACGACAGGGTACGTCCTACGAGCAGTACTTC. Translating gives CASRRQGTSYEQYF.

V is TRBV5-5 and J is TRBJ2-7, with unresolved D. Trimming left V 6 bases short and J 1 base short, with 23 bases between. The CDR3 runs 17 residues. Germline values: CDR1 SGHKS, CDR2 YYEKEE (reference sequence). CDR3 sequence (DNA): TGTGCCAGCACCCTAGATGTGGTACCGTCGGGTTCCTACGAGCAGTACTTC. The encoded protein is CASTLDVVPSGSYEQYF.

This chain links TRBV14 with TRBJ1-1; D uncertain. The CDR3 contains 11 residues. The germline V gene encodes CDR1 SGHDN and CDR2 FVKESK. V shed 4 bases and J shed 5 bases, with 5 bases lying between them. CDR3 protein: CASSRETEAFF. Written as DNA, the CDR3 is TGTGCCAGCAGCCGTGAGACTGAAGCTTTCTTT. The full variable domain, rest sourced from reference TRBV14 and TRBJ1-1, is EAGVTQFPSHSVIEKGQTVTLRCDPISGHDNLYWYRRVMGKEIKFLLHFVKESKQDESGMPNNRFLAERTGGTYSTLKVQPAELEDSGVYFCASSRETEAFFGQGTRLTVV.

The chain is built from TRBV19 and TRBJ1-5, with TRBD1 matching over 8 bases. The V gene's germline CDR1 is LNHDA and CDR2 SQIVND (reference sequence). This CDR3 is 15 amino acids long. The V gene end was trimmed by 6 bases and the J gene end by 4 bases; junction bases not matched to a gene: 8. The CDR3 sequence is CASRRTGGGNQPQHF. DNA for the CDR3: TGTGCCAGTAGGAGAACAGGGGGGGGTAATCAGCCCCAGCATTTT.

This rearrangement joins TRBV10-3 to TRBJ2-3; D is possibly TRBD2 (5 bases). CDR3 length equals 13 residues. V was clipped by 5 bases and J by 3 bases, with 9 bases between them. The germline gives CDR1 ENHRY, CDR2 SYGVKD. The CDR3, as DNA: TGTGCCATCAGTAATACGGGGACAGATACGCAGTATTTT. Translating gives CAISNTGTDTQYF.

This chain joins TRBV9 and TRBJ2-5, with 12 bases that match TRBD2. Trimming took 0 bases from V and 0 from J; bases not matched to a gene: 9. Germline CDR1 SGDLS, CDR2 YYNGEE. The CDR3 length is 19 residues. The CDR3 nucleotides are TGTGCCAGCAGCGTAGGCCCTAGCGGGAGGGTAAACTACCAAGAGACCCAGTACTTC. Its protein product is CASSVGPSGRVNYQETQYF.

This sequence joins TRBV9 and TRBJ2-2; 13 nucleotides line up with TRBD2. This CDR3 contains 23 residues. The V segment lost 0 bases and the J segment 0 bases; nucleotides outside the gene matches: 17. CDR1 is SGDLS and CDR2 is YYNGEE in the germline V gene. The CDR3 DNA reads as TGTGCCAGCAGCGTAGACGAGCTACTTCTGGGGGGACTAGCGGGATCGAACACCGGGGAGCTGTTTTTT. Protein product: CASSVDELLLGGLAGSNTGELFF.

The chain couples TRBV29-1 to TRBJ1-1; no clear D gene. The CDR3 consists of 14 residues. Per germline, CDR1 SQVTM and CDR2 ANQGSEA. Deletions cut 4 bases from V and 0 bases from J, with 12 bases between. For the CDR3, the DNA is TGCAGCGTTGCTCACGGGCTAATGAACACTGAAGCTTTCTTT. Protein: CSVAHGLMNTEAFF.

The chain has TRBV5-1 and TRBJ1-4; D is uncertain. Germline assignment: CDR1 SGHRS and CDR2 YFSETQ. The CDR3 length is 16 residues. Trimming took 0 bases from V and 0 from J, leaving 9 bases between them. The chain's CDR3 is CASSLARGTTNEKLFF. CDR3 nucleotides: TGCGCCAGCAGCTTGGCCCGTGGTACAACTAATGAAAAACTGTTTTTT.